Listed below are T cell receptor beta chains from one sample, sequenced in a study of vaccination and CD4 T cells after COVID-19. Their cognate antigens are unknown. TCRdb fed the PCR reads into MiXCR, producing one record per CDR3 protein. The sample contains 10,000 to 13,000 distinct CDR3 sequences, around 50% of which appear only once. Sample: CD4+ T cells from blood, cultured in vitro. Receptor source: a human donor who had recovered from COVID-19. Each CDR3 is given with its conserved first and last residue. The order of the fields is clone size, V gene, J gene, D gene, CDR3 DNA, CDR3 protein. D genes are given only for firm matches. Rows may omit the clone size; those that give it use once, few, many or a size class.

clone size: -
V gene: TRBV20-1
J gene: TRBJ2-1
D gene: TRBD1
CDR3 DNA: TGCAGTGCCAGGACGGGACAGGGTTACAATGAGCAGTTCTTC
CDR3 protein: CSARTGQGYNEQFF

clone size: -
V gene: TRBV5-4
J gene: TRBJ2-7
D gene: TRBD2
CDR3 DNA: TGTGCCAGCAACGATCGGATAGCGGGATCCGAGCAGTACTTC
CDR3 protein: CASNDRIAGSEQYF

clone size: -
V gene: TRBV11-2
J gene: TRBJ2-7
D gene: TRBD2
CDR3 DNA: TGTGCCAGCAGCCCGGGACTAGTGGTTTCCTACGAGCAGTACTTC
CDR3 protein: CASSPGLVVSYEQYF

clone size: -
V gene: TRBV20-1
J gene: TRBJ2-3
D gene: -
CDR3 DNA: TGCAGTGCTAGAGATGTAGTCGGGAGCACAGATACGCAGTATTTT
CDR3 protein: CSARDVVGSTDTQYF

clone size: few
V gene: TRBV18
J gene: TRBJ2-3
D gene: -
CDR3 DNA: TGTGCCAGCTCACCCTCGGGGGCGGGTGCAGATACGCAGTATTTT
CDR3 protein: CASSPSGAGADTQYF

clone size: -
V gene: TRBV10-3
J gene: TRBJ2-1
D gene: TRBD2
CDR3 DNA: TGTGCCATCAGAGGGTCGGCGGGAGGGCCGAATGAGCAGTTCTTC
CDR3 protein: CAIRGSAGGPNEQFF

clone size: -
V gene: TRBV19
J gene: TRBJ1-5
D gene: -
CDR3 DNA: TGTGCCAGTAGGGGTTCCTCCACGCAGCCCCAGCATTTT
CDR3 protein: CASRGSSTQPQHF

clone size: -
V gene: TRBV20-1
J gene: TRBJ2-4
D gene: -
CDR3 DNA: TGCAGTGCTTCATCGGTGGGAGGTCAGTACTTC
CDR3 protein: CSASSVGGQYF

clone size: -
V gene: TRBV21-1
J gene: TRBJ2-3
D gene: -
CDR3 DNA: TGTGCCAGCAGCACCGAGGACTGCACAGATACGCAGTATTTT
CDR3 protein: CASSTEDCTDTQYF

clone size: -
V gene: TRBV2
J gene: TRBJ2-7
D gene: TRBD2
CDR3 DNA: TGTGCCAGTGGCCGGGACTATAACTACGAGCAGTACTTC
CDR3 protein: CASGRDYNYEQYF

clone size: few
V gene: TRBV20-1
J gene: TRBJ2-1
D gene: TRBD2
CDR3 DNA: TGCAGTGCTAGTTCCGCGGGAGGGCCTCTAAATGAGCAGTTCTTC
CDR3 protein: CSASSAGGPLNEQFF

clone size: -
V gene: TRBV6-1
J gene: TRBJ1-2
D gene: TRBD1
CDR3 DNA: TGTGCCAGCAGTACCGCGTATAGGGGGCCGGGCTATGGCTACACCTTC
CDR3 protein: CASSTAYRGPGYGYTF

clone size: few
V gene: TRBV7-9
J gene: TRBJ2-2
D gene: -
CDR3 DNA: TGTGCCAGCAGCCGAGGGGACAACACCGGGGAGCTGTTTTTT
CDR3 protein: CASSRGDNTGELFF

clone size: -
V gene: TRBV12-3/TRBV12-4
J gene: TRBJ2-5
D gene: TRBD1
CDR3 DNA: TGTGCCAGCAGTCTGAACAGGGGACAAGAGACCCAGTACTTC
CDR3 protein: CASSLNRGQETQYF

clone size: few
V gene: TRBV7-8
J gene: TRBJ2-5
D gene: -
CDR3 DNA: TGTGCCAGCAGCTTAAGTGTGGGGGGCGCGGCGGGTGGGCAAGAGACCCAGTACTTC
CDR3 protein: CASSLSVGGAAGGQETQYF

clone size: -
V gene: TRBV29-1
J gene: TRBJ2-7
D gene: -
CDR3 DNA: TGCAGCGCGGAACAGGTACCGCGGGGCGAGCAGTACTTC
CDR3 protein: CSAEQVPRGEQYF

clone size: -
V gene: TRBV29-1
J gene: TRBJ2-3
D gene: TRBD2
CDR3 DNA: TGCAGCGCTGGGGGACTAGCGGGAGCGTTCACAGATACGCAGTATTTT
CDR3 protein: CSAGGLAGAFTDTQYF

clone size: -
V gene: TRBV20-1
J gene: TRBJ2-1
D gene: TRBD2
CDR3 DNA: TGCAGTGCTATCGGGACTAGCGTGTACAATGAGCAGTTCTTC
CDR3 protein: CSAIGTSVYNEQFF

clone size: -
V gene: TRBV6-1
J gene: TRBJ1-1
D gene: -
CDR3 DNA: TGTGCCAGCAGAAACACAGGGTCCCCTGCCACTGAAGCTTTCTTT
CDR3 protein: CASRNTGSPATEAFF

clone size: -
V gene: TRBV27
J gene: TRBJ2-7
D gene: TRBD2
CDR3 DNA: TGTGCCAGCAGTCGTAGCGGGACACCATACGAGCAGTACTTC
CDR3 protein: CASSRSGTPYEQYF

clone size: -
V gene: TRBV28
J gene: TRBJ1-5
D gene: TRBD1
CDR3 DNA: TGTGCCAGCAGTTTAATGTACAGGGGAGGGCAGCCCCAGCATTTT
CDR3 protein: CASSLMYRGGQPQHF

clone size: -
V gene: TRBV24-1
J gene: TRBJ1-5
D gene: -
CDR3 DNA: TGTGCCACCAGTGGTGGGGCGGAGGGTAATCAGCCCCAGCATTTT
CDR3 protein: CATSGGAEGNQPQHF

clone size: -
V gene: TRBV19
J gene: TRBJ2-7
D gene: -
CDR3 DNA: TGTGCCAGTAGTCCCGGTTCTCCGGGGCGATGGTCCTACGAGCAGTACTTC
CDR3 protein: CASSPGSPGRWSYEQYF

clone size: few
V gene: TRBV6-5
J gene: TRBJ1-1
D gene: -
CDR3 DNA: TGTGCCAGCAGTTCGACAGCTGAAGCTTTCTTT
CDR3 protein: CASSSTAEAFF

clone size: -
V gene: TRBV11-2
J gene: TRBJ2-7
D gene: TRBD2
CDR3 DNA: TGTGCCAGCACCGACAGGAGGTTACGTGGACTAGCGGGAAAGGGATCACCCCACGAGCAGTACTTC
CDR3 protein: CASTDRRLRGLAGKGSPHEQYF

clone size: -
V gene: TRBV30
J gene: TRBJ2-1
D gene: TRBD2
CDR3 DNA: TGTGCCTGGAGACGGACTAGTTTCTACAATGAGCAGTTCTTC
CDR3 protein: CAWRRTSFYNEQFF

clone size: few
V gene: TRBV21-1
J gene: TRBJ1-1
D gene: -
CDR3 DNA: TGTGCCAGCAGCCGATCCCCGGATAAGAAGAACACTGAAGCTTTCTTT
CDR3 protein: CASSRSPDKKNTEAFF

clone size: -
V gene: TRBV28
J gene: TRBJ2-7
D gene: TRBD2
CDR3 DNA: TGTGCCAGCAGTGCACCGGGACTAGCGGGAGACGAGCAGTACTTC
CDR3 protein: CASSAPGLAGDEQYF

clone size: -
V gene: TRBV10-1
J gene: TRBJ2-3
D gene: -
CDR3 DNA: TGCGCCAGCAGTGAGGTTTTAGCGGAGATCACAGATACGCAGTATTTT
CDR3 protein: CASSEVLAEITDTQYF

clone size: -
V gene: TRBV7-2
J gene: TRBJ2-7
D gene: -
CDR3 DNA: TGTGCCAGCAGCTTTCAGCCAGGGACCTACTACGAGCAGTACTTC
CDR3 protein: CASSFQPGTYYEQYF

clone size: -
V gene: TRBV6-5
J gene: TRBJ1-2
D gene: TRBD1
CDR3 DNA: TGTGCCAGCAGTTACTCCACAGGGGGCATGGACTATGGCTACACCTTC
CDR3 protein: CASSYSTGGMDYGYTF

clone size: -
V gene: TRBV18
J gene: TRBJ2-3
D gene: TRBD1
CDR3 DNA: TGTGCCAGCTCACCAGGGACAGGGCTGAGCACAGATACGCAGTATTTT
CDR3 protein: CASSPGTGLSTDTQYF

clone size: -
V gene: TRBV28
J gene: TRBJ2-5
D gene: -
CDR3 DNA: TGTGCCAGCACCGGGTATAGCCAAGAGACCCAGTACTTC
CDR3 protein: CASTGYSQETQYF

clone size: once
V gene: TRBV28
J gene: TRBJ2-3
D gene: TRBD1
CDR3 DNA: TGTGCCAGCAGCCATCGACAGGGTTTTGGCACAGATACGCAGTATTTT
CDR3 protein: CASSHRQGFGTDTQYF

clone size: -
V gene: TRBV20-1
J gene: TRBJ2-2
D gene: TRBD2
CDR3 DNA: TGCAGTGCTAGAGCGACTAGCGGCGGGGACACCGGGGAGCTGTTTTTT
CDR3 protein: CSARATSGGDTGELFF

clone size: -
V gene: TRBV24-1
J gene: TRBJ2-5
D gene: -
CDR3 DNA: TGTGCCACCGCCGGGGACCAAGAGACCCAGTACTTC
CDR3 protein: CATAGDQETQYF

clone size: few
V gene: TRBV19
J gene: TRBJ2-5
D gene: TRBD1
CDR3 DNA: TGTGCCAGTAGCAAACCCTCAGGGGGCGGAAAGGAGACCCAGTACTTC
CDR3 protein: CASSKPSGGGKETQYF

clone size: -
V gene: TRBV20-1
J gene: TRBJ2-1
D gene: TRBD2
CDR3 DNA: TGCAGTGCTAGGGAACAAGGGACTAGCGGGAGGGTACGTGAGCAGTTCTTC
CDR3 protein: CSAREQGTSGRVREQFF